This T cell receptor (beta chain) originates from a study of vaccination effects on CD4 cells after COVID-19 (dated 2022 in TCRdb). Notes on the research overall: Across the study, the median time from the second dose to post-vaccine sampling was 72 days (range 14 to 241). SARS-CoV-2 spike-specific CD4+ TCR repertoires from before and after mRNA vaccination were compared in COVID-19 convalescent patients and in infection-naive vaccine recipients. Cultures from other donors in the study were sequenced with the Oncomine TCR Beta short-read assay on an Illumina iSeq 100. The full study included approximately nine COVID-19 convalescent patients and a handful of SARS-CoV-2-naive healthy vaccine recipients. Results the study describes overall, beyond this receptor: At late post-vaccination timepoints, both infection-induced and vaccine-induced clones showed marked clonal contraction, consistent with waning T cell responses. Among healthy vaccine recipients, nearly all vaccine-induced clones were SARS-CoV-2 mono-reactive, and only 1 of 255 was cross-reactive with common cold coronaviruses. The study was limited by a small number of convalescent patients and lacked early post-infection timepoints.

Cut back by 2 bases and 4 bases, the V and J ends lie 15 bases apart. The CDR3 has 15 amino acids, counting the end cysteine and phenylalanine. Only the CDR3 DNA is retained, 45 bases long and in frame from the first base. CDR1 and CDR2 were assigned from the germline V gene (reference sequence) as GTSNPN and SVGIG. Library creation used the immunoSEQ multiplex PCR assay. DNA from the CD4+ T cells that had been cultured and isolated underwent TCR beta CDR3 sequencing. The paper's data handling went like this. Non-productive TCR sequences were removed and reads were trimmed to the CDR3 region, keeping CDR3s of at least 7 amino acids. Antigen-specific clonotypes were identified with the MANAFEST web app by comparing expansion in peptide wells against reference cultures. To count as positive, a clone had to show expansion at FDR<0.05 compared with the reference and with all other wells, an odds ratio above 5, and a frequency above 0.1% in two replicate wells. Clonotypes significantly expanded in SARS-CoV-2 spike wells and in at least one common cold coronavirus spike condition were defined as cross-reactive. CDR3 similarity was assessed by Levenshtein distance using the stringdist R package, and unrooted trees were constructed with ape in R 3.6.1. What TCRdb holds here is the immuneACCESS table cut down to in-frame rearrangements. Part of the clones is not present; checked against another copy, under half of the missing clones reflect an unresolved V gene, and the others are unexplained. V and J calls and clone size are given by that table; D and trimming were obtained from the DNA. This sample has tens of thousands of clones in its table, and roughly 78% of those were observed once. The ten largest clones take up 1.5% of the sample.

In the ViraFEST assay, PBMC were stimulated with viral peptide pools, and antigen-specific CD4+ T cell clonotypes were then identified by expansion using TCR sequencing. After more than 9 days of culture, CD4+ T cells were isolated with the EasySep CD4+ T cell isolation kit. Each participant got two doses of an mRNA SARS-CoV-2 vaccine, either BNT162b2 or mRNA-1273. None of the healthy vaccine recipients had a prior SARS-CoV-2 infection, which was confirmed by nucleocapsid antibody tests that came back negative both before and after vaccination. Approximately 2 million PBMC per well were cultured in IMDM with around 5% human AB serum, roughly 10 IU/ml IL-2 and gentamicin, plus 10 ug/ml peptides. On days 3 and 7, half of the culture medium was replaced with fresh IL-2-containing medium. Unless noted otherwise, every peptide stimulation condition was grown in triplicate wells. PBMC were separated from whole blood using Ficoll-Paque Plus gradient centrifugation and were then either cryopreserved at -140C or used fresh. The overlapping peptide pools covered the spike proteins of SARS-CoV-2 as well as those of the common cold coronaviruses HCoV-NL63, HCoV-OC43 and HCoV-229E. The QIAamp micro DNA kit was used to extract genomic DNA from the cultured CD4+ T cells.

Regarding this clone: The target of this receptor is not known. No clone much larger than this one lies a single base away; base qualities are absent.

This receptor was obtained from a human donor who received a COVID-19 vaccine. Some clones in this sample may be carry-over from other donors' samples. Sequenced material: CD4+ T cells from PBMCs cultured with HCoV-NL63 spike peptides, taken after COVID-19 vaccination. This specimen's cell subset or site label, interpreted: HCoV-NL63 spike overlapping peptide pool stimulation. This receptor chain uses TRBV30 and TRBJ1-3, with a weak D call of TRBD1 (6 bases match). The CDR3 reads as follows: CAWSREQGNGNTIYF. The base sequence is TGTGCCTGGAGTAGGGAACAGGGTAACGGAAACACCATATATTTT.